This record concerns one T cell receptor beta chain sequence. Its target is unknown. This table comes from immunoSEQ multiplex PCR, and its TCRdb copy is limited to in-frame clones, with some not included. This table has roughly 180,000 clones, 94% appearing once. The entry originates in a study of T cell responses to AZD1222 COVID-19 vaccine. Study results and caveats: Donors skewed white British and female; clonal diversity was possibly underestimated.

Sequenced here: peripheral blood, sampled on day 0 of AZD1222 vaccination. The origin of this receptor is an adult in good health.

This chain's CDR3 is CASSADTRRGGYTF. The CDR3 nucleotides read TGTGCCAGCAGCGCGGACACTCGACGGGGGGGCTACACCTTC. The chain recombines TRBV9 with TRBJ1-2, with D possibly TRBD1 on 5 matching bases. Germline values: CDR1 SGDLS, CDR2 YYNGEE. This CDR3 has 14 amino acids. V was clipped by 3 bases and J by 8 bases, with 17 bases between them.